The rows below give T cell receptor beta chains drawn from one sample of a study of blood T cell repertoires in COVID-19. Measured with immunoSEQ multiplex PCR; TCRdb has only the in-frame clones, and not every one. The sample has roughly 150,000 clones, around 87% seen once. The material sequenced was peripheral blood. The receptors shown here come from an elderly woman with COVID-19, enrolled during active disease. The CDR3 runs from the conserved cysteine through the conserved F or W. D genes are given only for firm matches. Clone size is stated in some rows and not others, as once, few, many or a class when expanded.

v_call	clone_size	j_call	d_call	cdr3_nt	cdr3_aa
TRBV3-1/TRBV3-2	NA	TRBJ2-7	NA	TGTGCCAGCAGCCAAGTGGGGGCCGAGCAGTACTTC	CASSQVGAEQYF
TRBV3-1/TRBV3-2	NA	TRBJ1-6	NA	TGTGCCAGCAGCCAGGGGGCCAATTCACCCCTCCACTTT	CASSQGANSPLHF
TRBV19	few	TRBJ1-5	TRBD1	TGTGCCACCCGGGACAGGGAAAATCGGCCCCAGCATTTT	CATRDRENRPQHF
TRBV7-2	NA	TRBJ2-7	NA	TGTGCCAGCAGCTCCACTAGGATTGAGCAGTACTTC	CASSSTRIEQYF
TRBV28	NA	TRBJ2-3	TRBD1	TGTGCCAGCGGAAAGACAGGGCCGTTCGCAGATACGCAGTATTTT	CASGKTGPFADTQYF
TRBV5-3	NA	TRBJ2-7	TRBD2	TGTGCCAGAAGCTTGTGTCGGGGGGTCGAGCAGTACTTC	CARSLCRGVEQYF
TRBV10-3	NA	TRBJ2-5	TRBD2	TGTGCCATCAGTGAGACCAACGGACTAGCGGGAGCACGCCAACAAGAGACCCAGTACTTC	CAISETNGLAGARQQETQYF
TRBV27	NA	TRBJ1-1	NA	TGTGCCAGCAGGTTGAGGAACGGGAACACTGAAGCTTTCTTT	CASRLRNGNTEAFF
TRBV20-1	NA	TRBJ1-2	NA	TGCAGTGCTAGTCGGGCAGGGAGGGCACCCTATGGCTACACCTTC	CSASRAGRAPYGYTF
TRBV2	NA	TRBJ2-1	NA	TGTGCCAGCAGTGATTCGGGAGCCTACAATGAGCAGTTCTTC	CASSDSGAYNEQFF
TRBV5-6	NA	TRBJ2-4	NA	TGTGCCAGCAGCTTAGCACAGAGAAACATTCAGTACTTC	CASSLAQRNIQYF
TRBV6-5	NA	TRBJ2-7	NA	TGTGCCAGCAGTACAGGGCAGGGTAACTACGAGCAGTACTTC	CASSTGQGNYEQYF
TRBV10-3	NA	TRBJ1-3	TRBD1	TGTGCCATCAGTTTCGACAGGGGAGGCTCTGGAAACACCATATATTTT	CAISFDRGGSGNTIYF
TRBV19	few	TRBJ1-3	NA	TGTGCCAGTAGTATTAAAGAGGGATTCTCCGGAAACACCATATATTTT	CASSIKEGFSGNTIYF
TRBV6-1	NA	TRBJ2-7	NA	TGTGCCAGCAGTGAACCCCCGAGTGGGCAGTACTTC	CASSEPPSGQYF
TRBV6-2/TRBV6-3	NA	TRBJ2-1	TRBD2	TGTGCCAGCAGTGCGACGGGACTAGCGGGATCTTTAGGCTACAATGAGCAGTTCTTC	CASSATGLAGSLGYNEQFF